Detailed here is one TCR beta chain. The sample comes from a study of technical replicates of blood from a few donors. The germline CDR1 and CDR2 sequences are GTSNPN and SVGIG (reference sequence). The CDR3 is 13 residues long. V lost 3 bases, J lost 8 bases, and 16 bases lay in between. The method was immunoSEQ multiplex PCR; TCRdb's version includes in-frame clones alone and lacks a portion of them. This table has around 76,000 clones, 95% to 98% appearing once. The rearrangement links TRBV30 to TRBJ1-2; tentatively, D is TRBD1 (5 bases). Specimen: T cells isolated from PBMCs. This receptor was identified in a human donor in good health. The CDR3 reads CAWSPGGGKGYTF. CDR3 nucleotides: TGTGCCTGGAGCCCCGGGGGGGGTAAGGGCTACACCTTC. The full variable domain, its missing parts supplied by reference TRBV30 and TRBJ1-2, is SQTIHQWPATLVQPVGSPLSLECTVEGTSNPNLYWYRQAAGRGLQLLFYSVGIGQISSEVPQNLSASRPQDRQFILSSKKLLLSDSGFYLCAWSPGGGKGYTFGSGTRLTVV.